The TCR beta chain described here comes from a study of beta chain features in type 1 diabetes. Study results and caveats: A definitive answer on HLA type influencing TCRB rearrangement was not reached here. It was possible that PCR favored shorter templates, equally so in patients and controls.

Since all of the isolated RNA was reverse transcribed, expressed TCRB transcripts were what got sequenced. Measured with immunoSEQ multiplex PCR; TCRdb has only the in-frame clones, and not every one. The sample includes some 360,000 clones, around a fifth of them seen just once. One heparinised draw of blood, averaging about 120 mL, came from each donor. Using CD45RO/CCR7/CD25/CD127/CD95/CD27, CD4+ naive, central memory, regulatory and stem cell-like memory cells were sorted. The V end was cut by 3 bases, the J end by 1 base, with 15 bases between. Germline V gene lookup returns CDR1 LGHNA and CDR2 YNFKEQ. The CDR3 is made up of 16 amino acids. About this clone itself: Antigen specificity is unknown.

The material sequenced was naive CD4+ T cells from blood. This clonotype was obtained from a woman aged 18-30 years in good health. The J gene is TRBJ1-1, the V gene TRBV4-2; D possibly corresponds to TRBD1 (6 bases). The CDR3 coding sequence is TGTGCCAGCAGCCAGCCGCCCTACAGGGAGAACACTGAAGCTTTCTTT. Translating gives CASSQPPYRENTEAFF.